A selection of T cell receptor beta chains follows, all from one sample in a study of response to subunit inactivated influenza vaccine. One entry per CDR3 protein, called by TCRdb with MiXCR from the RT-PCR reads. Counted here are around 600,000 distinct CDR3 sequences, about 11% occurring once; the ten biggest clones make up approximately 10%. This same sample was also taken into another study, of T cells expressing NK-cell markers.

The sample here was PBMCs from blood, taken on the day of vaccination. The receptors shown here come from a man over 45 who received an inactivated influenza vaccine. CDR3s include the opening cysteine and the closing phenylalanine or tryptophan. Each record gives: clone size, V gene, D gene, J gene, CDR3 protein, CDR3 DNA. D genes are given only for firm matches. Expanded clones are given a class, and other clones once, few, many or no size at all.

many,TRBV15,-,TRBJ1-2,CATSRENRYGYTF,TGTGCCACCAGCAGAGAAAACAGATATGGCTACACCTTC
few,TRBV5-1,-,TRBJ1-1,CASSSLGPNTEAFF,TGCGCCAGCAGCTCTCTGGGCCCCAACACTGAAGCTTTCTTT
-,TRBV6-2/TRBV6-3,TRBD1,TRBJ1-5,CASRSGQGLQPQHF,TGTGCCAGCAGAAGCGGACAGGGCCTTCAGCCCCAGCATTTT
few,TRBV9,-,TRBJ2-3,CASSVGDPPDTQYF,TGTGCCAGCAGCGTAGGTGACCCCCCAGATACGCAGTATTTT
few,TRBV5-1,TRBD2,TRBJ2-1,CASSLADLAGGEQFF,TGCGCCAGCAGCTTGGCCGACCTAGCGGGCGGTGAGCAGTTCTTC
few,TRBV3-1,-,TRBJ1-2,CASSQIGPTGKTF,TGTGCCAGCAGCCAAATTGGCCCTACCGGGAAGACCTTC
-,TRBV30,TRBD1,TRBJ2-3,CAWSVSGQTDTQYF,TGTGCCTGGAGTGTATCGGGACAGACAGATACGCAGTATTTT
few,TRBV6-5,-,TRBJ2-4,CASSYSSAGEYNIQYF,TGTGCCAGCAGTTACTCTTCGGCCGGGGAATATAACATTCAGTACTTC
many,TRBV29-1,TRBD1,TRBJ2-7,CSVESGTGTEQYF,TGCAGCGTTGAGTCCGGGACAGGGACCGAGCAGTACTTC
many,TRBV12-3/TRBV12-4,-,TRBJ2-5,CASRRSPQQETQYF,TGTGCCAGCAGGCGTTCGCCGCAACAAGAGACCCAGTACTTC
few,TRBV4-2,TRBD2,TRBJ2-1,CASSQGTSGNYNEQFF,TGTGCCAGCAGCCAAGGGACTAGCGGGAACTACAATGAGCAGTTCTTC
-,TRBV12-3/TRBV12-4,TRBD1,TRBJ2-2,CASSLGDRGVGGELFF,TGTGCCAGCAGTTTAGGGGACAGGGGGGTTGGCGGGGAGCTGTTTTTT
-,TRBV29-1,-,TRBJ2-3,CSVEDRRYTDTQYF,TGCAGCGTTGAAGATCGACGGTACACAGATACGCAGTATTTT
-,TRBV19,-,TRBJ2-1,CASSPHLRGTLTLNEQFF,TGTGCCAGTAGTCCCCACCTGAGGGGTACCTTGACCCTCAATGAGCAGTTCTTC
many,TRBV27,TRBD2,TRBJ2-4,CASSFVSGNGIQYF,TGTGCCAGCAGTTTTGTTAGCGGGAACGGCATTCAGTACTTC
-,TRBV4-1,TRBD2,TRBJ2-1,CASSQAIRTSGGANEQFF,TGCGCCAGCAGCCAAGCGATCCGCACTAGCGGGGGGGCGAATGAGCAGTTCTTC
-,TRBV7-8,TRBD1,TRBJ2-3,CASSSTAAGDRALTQYF,TGTGCCAGCAGCTCCACCGCCGCCGGGGACAGGGCTTTAACGCAGTATTTT
once,TRBV5-1,-,TRBJ2-7,CASSLVGRSTEQYF,TGCGCCAGCAGCTTGGTAGGCAGATCTACCGAGCAGTACTTC
many,TRBV5-1,-,TRBJ2-7,CASSSQGIAYEQYF,TGCGCCAGCAGTTCCCAGGGAATCGCCTACGAGCAGTACTTC
-,TRBV5-6,TRBD1,TRBJ1-1,CASSPWEGAIKYTEAFF,TGTGCCAGCAGCCCCTGGGAGGGGGCGATTAAGTACACTGAAGCTTTCTTT
-,TRBV3-1,TRBD2,TRBJ2-3,CASGRTSGCTVDTQYF,TGTGCCAGCGGGAGGACTAGCGGGTGTACCGTAGATACGCAGTATTTT
-,TRBV4-2,-,TRBJ2-5,CASSQEWGAGQETQYF,TGTGCCAGCAGCCAAGAGTGGGGGGCGGGACAAGAGACCCAGTACTTC
few,TRBV20-1,-,TRBJ2-3,CSAREGATTDTQYF,TGCAGTGCTAGAGAAGGGGCCACCACAGATACGCAGTATTTT
few,TRBV2,TRBD2,TRBJ2-5,CASKGLAGGPRGTQYF,TGTGCCAGCAAGGGACTAGCGGGAGGGCCGAGGGGGACCCAGTACTTC